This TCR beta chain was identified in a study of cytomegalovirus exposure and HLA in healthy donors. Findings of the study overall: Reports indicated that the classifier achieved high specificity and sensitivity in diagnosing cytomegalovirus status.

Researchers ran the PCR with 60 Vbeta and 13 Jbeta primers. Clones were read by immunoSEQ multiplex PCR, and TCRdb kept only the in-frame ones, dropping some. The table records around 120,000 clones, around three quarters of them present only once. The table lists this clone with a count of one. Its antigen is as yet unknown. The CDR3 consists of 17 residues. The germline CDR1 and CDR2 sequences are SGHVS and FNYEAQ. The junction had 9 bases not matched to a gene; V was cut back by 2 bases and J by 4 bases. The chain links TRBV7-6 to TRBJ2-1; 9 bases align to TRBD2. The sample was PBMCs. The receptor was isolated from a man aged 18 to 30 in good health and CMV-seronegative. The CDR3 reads CASSLRALAGRYNEQFF. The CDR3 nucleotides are TGTGCCAGCAGCTTAAGGGCGCTAGCGGGACGGTACAATGAGCAGTTCTTC.